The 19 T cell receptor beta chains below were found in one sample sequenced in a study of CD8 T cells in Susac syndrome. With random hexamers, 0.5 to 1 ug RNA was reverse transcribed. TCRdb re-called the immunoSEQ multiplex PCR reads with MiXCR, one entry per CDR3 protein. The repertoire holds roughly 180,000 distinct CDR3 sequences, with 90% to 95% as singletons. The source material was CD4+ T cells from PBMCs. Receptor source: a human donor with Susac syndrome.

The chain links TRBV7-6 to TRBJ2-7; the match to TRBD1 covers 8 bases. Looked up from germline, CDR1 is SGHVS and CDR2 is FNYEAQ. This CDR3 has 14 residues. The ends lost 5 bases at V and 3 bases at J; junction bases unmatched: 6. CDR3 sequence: CASSTRTGNYEQYF. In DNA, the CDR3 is TGTGCCAGCAGCACCAGGACAGGGAACTACGAGCAGTACTTC.

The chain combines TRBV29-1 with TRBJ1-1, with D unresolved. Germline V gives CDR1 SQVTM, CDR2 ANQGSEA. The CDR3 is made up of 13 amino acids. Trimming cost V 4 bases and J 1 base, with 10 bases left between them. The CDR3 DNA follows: TGCAGCGTTGTCCGGACCGGGAACACTGAAGCTTTCTTT. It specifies CSVVRTGNTEAFF.

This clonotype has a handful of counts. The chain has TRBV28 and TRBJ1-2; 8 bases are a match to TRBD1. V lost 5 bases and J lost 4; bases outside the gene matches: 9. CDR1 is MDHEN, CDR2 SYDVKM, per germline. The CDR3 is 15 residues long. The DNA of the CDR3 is TGTGCCAGCAGTGATGAACAGGGGGGCCGCTATGGCTACACCTTC. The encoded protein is CASSDEQGGRYGYTF.

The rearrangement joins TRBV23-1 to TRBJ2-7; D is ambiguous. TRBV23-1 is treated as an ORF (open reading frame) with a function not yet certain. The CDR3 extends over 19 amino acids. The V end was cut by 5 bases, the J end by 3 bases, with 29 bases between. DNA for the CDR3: TGCGCCAGCAGTAACCGGGTTATTCTATTAGCTTTTTCTTTCTACGAGCAGTACTTC. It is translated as CASSNRVILLAFSFYEQYF.

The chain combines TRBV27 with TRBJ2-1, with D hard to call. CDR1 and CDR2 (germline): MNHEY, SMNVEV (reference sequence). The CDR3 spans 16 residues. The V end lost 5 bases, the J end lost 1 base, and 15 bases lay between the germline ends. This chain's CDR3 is CASSPLRLGSYNEQFF. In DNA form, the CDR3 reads TGTGCCAGCAGTCCCCTACGCCTAGGTTCCTACAATGAGCAGTTCTTC.

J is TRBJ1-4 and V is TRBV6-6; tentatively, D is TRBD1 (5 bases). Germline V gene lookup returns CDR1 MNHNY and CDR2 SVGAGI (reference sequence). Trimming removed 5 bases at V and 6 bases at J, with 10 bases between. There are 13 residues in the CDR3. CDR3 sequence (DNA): TGTGCCAGCAGTACCGACAGAGATGAAAAACTGTTTTTT. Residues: CASSTDRDEKLFF.

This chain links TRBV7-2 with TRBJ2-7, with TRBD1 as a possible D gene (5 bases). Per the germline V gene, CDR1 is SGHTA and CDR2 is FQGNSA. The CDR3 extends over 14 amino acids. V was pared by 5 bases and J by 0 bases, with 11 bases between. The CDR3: CASSPLTASYEQYF. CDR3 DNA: TGTGCCAGCAGCCCCCTGACAGCCTCCTACGAGCAGTACTTC.

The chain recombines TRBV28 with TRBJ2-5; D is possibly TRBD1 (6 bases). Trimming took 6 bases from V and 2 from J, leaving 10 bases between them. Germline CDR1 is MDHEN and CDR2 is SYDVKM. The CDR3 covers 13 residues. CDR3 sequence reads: CASRGTPQETQYF. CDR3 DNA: TGTGCCAGCAGGGGGACACCTCAAGAGACCCAGTACTTC.

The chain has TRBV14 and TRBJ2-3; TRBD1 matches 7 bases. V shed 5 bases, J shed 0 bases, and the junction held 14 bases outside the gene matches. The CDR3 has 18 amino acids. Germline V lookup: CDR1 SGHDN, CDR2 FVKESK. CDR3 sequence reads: CASSALSWSTGSTDTQYF. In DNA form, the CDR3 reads TGTGCCAGCAGCGCTTTATCTTGGTCGACAGGGAGCACAGATACGCAGTATTTT.

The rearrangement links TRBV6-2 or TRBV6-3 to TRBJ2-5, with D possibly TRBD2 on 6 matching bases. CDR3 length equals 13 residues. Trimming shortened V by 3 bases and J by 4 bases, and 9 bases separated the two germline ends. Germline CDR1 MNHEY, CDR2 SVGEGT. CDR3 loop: CASSYGEAETQYF. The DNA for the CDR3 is TGTGCCAGCAGTTATGGGGAGGCAGAGACCCAGTACTTC.

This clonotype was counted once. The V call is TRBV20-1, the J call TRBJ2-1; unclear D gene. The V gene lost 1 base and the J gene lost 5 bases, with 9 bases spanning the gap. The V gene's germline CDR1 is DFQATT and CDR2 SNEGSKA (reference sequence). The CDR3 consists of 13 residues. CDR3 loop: CSARVDTNNEQFF. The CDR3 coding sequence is TGCAGTGCTAGAGTGGATACCAACAATGAGCAGTTCTTC.

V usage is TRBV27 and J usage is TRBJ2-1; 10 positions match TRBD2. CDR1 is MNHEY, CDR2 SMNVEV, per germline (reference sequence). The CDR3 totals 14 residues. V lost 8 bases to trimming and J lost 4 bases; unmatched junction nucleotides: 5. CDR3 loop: CASHGLAVYNEQFF. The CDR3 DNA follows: TGTGCCAGCCACGGACTAGCGGTTTACAATGAGCAGTTCTTC.

The CDR3 coding sequence is TGTGCCTGGGAGGGGAATACTGGGGTCGGGGAGACCCAGTACTTC. It translates to CAWEGNTGVGETQYF. The chain carries TRBV30 and TRBJ2-5, with D tentatively TRBD1 or TRBD2 (5 bases each). Germline CDR1 and CDR2: GTSNPN and SVGIG (reference sequence). Trimming removed 5 bases at V and 5 bases at J, with 21 bases between. The CDR3 runs 15 residues.

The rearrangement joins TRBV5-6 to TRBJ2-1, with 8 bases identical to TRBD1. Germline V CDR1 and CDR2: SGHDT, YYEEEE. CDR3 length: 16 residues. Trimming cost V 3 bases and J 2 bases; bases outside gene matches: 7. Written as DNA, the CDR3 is TGTGCCAGCAGCTCCTCCGGGGACAGGCCCTACAATGAGCAGTTCTTC. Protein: CASSSSGDRPYNEQFF.

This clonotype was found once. Here the CDR3 DNA reads TGTGCCAGCAGTCCGGGACAGGGTGCCGATGAGCAGTTCTTC. This codes for CASSPGQGADEQFF. The chain recombines TRBV21-1 with TRBJ2-1; the table gives TRBD1 as D, unverified against the DNA. TRBV21-1 is a pseudogene locus. CDR3 length equals 14 residues.

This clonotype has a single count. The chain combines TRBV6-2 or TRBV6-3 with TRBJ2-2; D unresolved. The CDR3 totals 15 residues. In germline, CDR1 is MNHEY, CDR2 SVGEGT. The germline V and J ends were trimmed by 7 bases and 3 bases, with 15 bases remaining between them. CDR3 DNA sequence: TGTGCCAGCACGTCGTCAGACACCTACACCGGGGAGCTGTTTTTT. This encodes CASTSSDTYTGELFF.

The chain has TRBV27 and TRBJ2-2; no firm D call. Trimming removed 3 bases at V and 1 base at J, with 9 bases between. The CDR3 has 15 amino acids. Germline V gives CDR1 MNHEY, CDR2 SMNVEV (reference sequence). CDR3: CASSLRILNTGELFF. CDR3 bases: TGTGCCAGCAGTTTGCGCATCTTGAACACCGGGGAGCTGTTTTTT.

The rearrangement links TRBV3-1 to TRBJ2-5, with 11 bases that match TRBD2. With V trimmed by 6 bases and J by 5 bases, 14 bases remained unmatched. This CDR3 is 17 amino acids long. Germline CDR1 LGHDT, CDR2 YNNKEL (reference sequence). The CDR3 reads CASRPMTSGDIEETQYF. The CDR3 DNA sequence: TGTGCCAGCAGGCCCATGACTAGCGGGGATATCGAGGAGACCCAGTACTTC.

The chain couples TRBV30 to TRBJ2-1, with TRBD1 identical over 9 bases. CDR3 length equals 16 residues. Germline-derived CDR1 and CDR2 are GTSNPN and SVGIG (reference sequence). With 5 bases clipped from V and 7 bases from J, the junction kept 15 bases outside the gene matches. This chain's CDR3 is CAWGLGQGVLRNEQFF. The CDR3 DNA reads TGTGCCTGGGGACTGGGACAGGGAGTTTTGAGGAATGAGCAGTTCTTC.